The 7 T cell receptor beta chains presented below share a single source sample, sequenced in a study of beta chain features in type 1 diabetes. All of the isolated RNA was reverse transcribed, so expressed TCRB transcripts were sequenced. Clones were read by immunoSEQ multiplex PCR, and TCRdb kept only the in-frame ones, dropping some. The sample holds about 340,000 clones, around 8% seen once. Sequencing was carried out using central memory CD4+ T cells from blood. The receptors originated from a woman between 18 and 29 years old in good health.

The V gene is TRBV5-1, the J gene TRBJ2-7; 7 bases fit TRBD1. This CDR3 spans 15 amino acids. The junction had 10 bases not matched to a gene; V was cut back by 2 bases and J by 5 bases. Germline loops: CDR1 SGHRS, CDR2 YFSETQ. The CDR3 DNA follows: TGCGCCAGCAGCTTAGGGGACAGTTACATCGACGAGCAGTACTTC. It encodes CASSLGDSYIDEQYF.

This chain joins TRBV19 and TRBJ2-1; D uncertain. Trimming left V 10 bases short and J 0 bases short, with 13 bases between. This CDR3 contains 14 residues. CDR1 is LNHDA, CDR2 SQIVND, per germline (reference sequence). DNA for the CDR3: TGTGCCACCTCCTGGAAGAGCTCCTACAATGAGCAGTTCTTC. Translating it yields CATSWKSSYNEQFF.

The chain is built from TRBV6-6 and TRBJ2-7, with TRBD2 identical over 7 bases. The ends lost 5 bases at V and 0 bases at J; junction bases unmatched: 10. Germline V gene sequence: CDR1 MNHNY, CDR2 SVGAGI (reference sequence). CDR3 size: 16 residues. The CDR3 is CASSTSHGGSSYEQYF. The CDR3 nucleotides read TGTGCCAGCAGTACCTCCCACGGCGGGAGCTCCTACGAGCAGTACTTC.

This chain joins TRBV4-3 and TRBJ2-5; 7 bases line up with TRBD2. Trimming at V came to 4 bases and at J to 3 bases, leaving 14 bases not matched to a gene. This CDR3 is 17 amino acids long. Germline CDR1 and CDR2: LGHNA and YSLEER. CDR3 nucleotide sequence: TGCGCCAGCAGCCCTAACGCGGGGGTTAGCGCGAAAGAGACCCAGTACTTC. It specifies CASSPNAGVSAKETQYF.

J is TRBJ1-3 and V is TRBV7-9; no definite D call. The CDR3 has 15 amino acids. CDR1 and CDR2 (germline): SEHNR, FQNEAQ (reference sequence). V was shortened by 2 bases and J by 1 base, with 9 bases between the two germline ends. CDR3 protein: CASSLRGMSGNTIYF. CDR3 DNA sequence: TGTGCCAGCAGCTTAAGAGGGATGTCTGGAAACACCATATATTTT.

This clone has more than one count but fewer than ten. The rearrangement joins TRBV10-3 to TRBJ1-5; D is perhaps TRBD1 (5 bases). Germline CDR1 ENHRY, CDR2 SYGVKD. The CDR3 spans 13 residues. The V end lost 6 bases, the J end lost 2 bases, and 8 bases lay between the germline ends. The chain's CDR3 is CAIRGEGNQPQHF. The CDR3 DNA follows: TGTGCCATCAGGGGGGAGGGCAATCAGCCCCAGCATTTT.

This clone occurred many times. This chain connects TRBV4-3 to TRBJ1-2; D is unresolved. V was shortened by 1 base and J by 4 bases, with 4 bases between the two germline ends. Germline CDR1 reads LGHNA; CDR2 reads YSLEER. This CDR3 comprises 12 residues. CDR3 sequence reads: CASSQAGYGYTF. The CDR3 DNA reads TGCGCCAGCAGCCAAGCAGGCTATGGCTACACCTTC.